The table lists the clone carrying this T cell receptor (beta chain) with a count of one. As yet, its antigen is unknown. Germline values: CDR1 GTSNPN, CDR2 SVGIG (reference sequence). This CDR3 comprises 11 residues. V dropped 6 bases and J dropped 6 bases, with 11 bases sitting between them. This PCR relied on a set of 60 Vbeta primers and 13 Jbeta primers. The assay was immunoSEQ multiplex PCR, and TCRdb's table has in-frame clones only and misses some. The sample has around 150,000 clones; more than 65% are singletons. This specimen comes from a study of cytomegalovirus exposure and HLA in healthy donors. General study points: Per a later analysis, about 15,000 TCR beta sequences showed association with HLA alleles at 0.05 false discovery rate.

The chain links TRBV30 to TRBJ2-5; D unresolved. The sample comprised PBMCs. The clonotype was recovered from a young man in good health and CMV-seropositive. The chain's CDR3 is CACVMRKTQYF. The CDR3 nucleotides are TGTGCCTGTGTGATGAGGAAGACCCAGTACTTC.